This T cell receptor (beta chain) emerged from a study of CD8 T cells in Susac syndrome. Reverse transcription of roughly 0.5 to 1 ug RNA used random hexamers. Multiplex PCR with immunoSEQ amplified the TCR beta CDR3 across 54 Vbeta and 13 Jbeta. MiXCR was run by TCRdb on the immunoSEQ multiplex PCR reads, yielding one entry per CDR3 protein. The profile shows 150,000 to 200,000 distinct CDR3 sequences, 85% to 95% of them singletons. Sequencing of TCR beta was performed on blood CD8+ T cells and on blood CD4+ T cells. In contrast to the negatively isolated CD8+ and CD4+ T cells, TEMRA cells were FACS-enriched. Germline lookup yields CDR1 SGHNT and CDR2 YYREEE (reference sequence). With V trimmed by 4 bases and J by 2 bases, 5 bases remained unmatched. This CDR3 is built from 14 residues.

The V call is TRBV5-4, the J call TRBJ2-5, with 7 positions matching TRBD2. The clonotype originates from a human donor in good health. The specimen sequenced was CD4+ T cells from PBMCs. The CDR3 DNA reads as TGTGCCAGCAGCCCCCAGGGACTACAAGAGACCCAGTACTTC. Protein: CASSPQGLQETQYF.